This TCR beta chain was documented in a study of cytomegalovirus exposure and HLA in healthy donors. Study-level background: Both the 120 validation repertoires and the 600 to 750 first-cohort repertoires used the same platform, as reported by a later analysis. Study-level points and caveats: Overall, around 150 TCR beta chains were annotated as cytomegalovirus-associated.

Libraries were prepared by immunoSEQ multiplex PCR; TCRdb keeps only in-frame clonotypes and omits some of them. Of roughly 200,000 clones in the sample, around 80% are singletons; the top ten hold 1% to 1.5%. Germline V gene data show CDR1 as WSHSY and CDR2 as SAAADI. There are 14 residues in the CDR3. Trimming took 2 bases from V and 0 from J, leaving 7 bases between them. Separate from the approximately 670-subject first cohort, the roughly 120-subject validation cohort was the one that the donors belonged to. Points on this clone: Antigen specificity is unknown.

The sequenced sample was PBMCs. This sequence joins TRBV10-2 and TRBJ1-2; D uncertain. The sequence was obtained from a woman in her 30s in good health and CMV-seronegative. CDR3 in DNA: TGCGCCAGCAGTGAGAGGAGCTCTAACTATGGCTACACCTTC. As protein: CASSERSSNYGYTF.